This T cell receptor (beta chain) was profiled in a study of cytotoxic CD8 clonotypes in ibrutinib-treated CLL. Looking at the study overall: Patient counts were roughly 10 relapsed/refractory, over 14 treatment-naive and around 18 IGHV unmutated. Response sampling took place at median 12 months of treatment, range 6 to 36.

The table lists this clone with a few counts. Its antigen remains unidentified. Measured with immunoSEQ multiplex PCR; TCRdb has only the in-frame clones, and not every one. The sample carries roughly 200,000 clones, approximately 79% recorded once. Study outcomes and limitations: At progression, clonality fell back toward baseline after rising at ibrutinib response.

The receptor was derived from a human donor with chronic lymphocytic leukemia. Material: PBMCs, obtained after 12 months of ibrutinib treatment.

CDR3 sequence: CASSESGGTNQPQHF. The CDR3 region has the DNA TGTGCCAGCAGTGAATCGGGCGGGACCAATCAGCCCCAGCATTTT. This chain joins TRBV6-1 and TRBJ1-5; D might be TRBD1 (5 bases). V was pared by 2 bases and J by 3 bases, with 11 bases between. Germline V CDR1 and CDR2: MNHNS, SASEGT. CDR3 size: 15 residues.